The following is a T cell receptor beta chain sequence with its context. This CDR3 spans 13 amino acids. Germline V gene data show CDR1 as SQVTM and CDR2 as ANQGSEA. Primers: 60 Vbeta forward and 13 Jbeta reverse. The protocol was immunoSEQ multiplex PCR, while the TCRdb copy is restricted to in-frame clones and leaves out a portion. The sample comprises about 130,000 clones, about 80% of which are singletons, and over 2% rests with the top ten. This specimen comes from a study of cytomegalovirus exposure and HLA in healthy donors. V and J are TRBV29-1 and TRBJ2-5; D is possibly TRBD1 (7 bases). The J call could be wrong; TRBJ2-7 is a better fit for the DNA end. Sequencing used PBMCs. The TCR sequence derives from a man aged 25-45 years in good health and CMV-seronegative. The CDR3 loop reads CSGGEQGNHEQYF. The CDR3, as DNA: TGCAGCGGGGGGGAACAGGGGAACCACGAGCAGTACTTC.